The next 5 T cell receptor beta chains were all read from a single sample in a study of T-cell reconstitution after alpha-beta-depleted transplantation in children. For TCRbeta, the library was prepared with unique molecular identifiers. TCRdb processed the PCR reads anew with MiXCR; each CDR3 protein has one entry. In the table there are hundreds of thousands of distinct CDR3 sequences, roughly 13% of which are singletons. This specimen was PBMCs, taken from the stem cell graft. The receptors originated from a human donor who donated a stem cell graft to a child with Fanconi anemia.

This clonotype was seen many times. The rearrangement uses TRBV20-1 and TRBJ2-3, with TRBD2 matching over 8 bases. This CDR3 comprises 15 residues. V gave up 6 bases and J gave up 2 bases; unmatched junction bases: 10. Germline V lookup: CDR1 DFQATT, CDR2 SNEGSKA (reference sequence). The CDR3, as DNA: TGCAGTGCCTTGGATCGGGGGGGTGACACAGATACGCAGTATTTT. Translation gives CSALDRGGDTDTQYF.

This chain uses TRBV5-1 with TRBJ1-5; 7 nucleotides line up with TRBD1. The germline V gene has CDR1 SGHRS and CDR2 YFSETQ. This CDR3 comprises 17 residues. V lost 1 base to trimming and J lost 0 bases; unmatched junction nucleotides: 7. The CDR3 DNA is TGCGCCAGCAGCTTGTACCCTACAGGGGTTAGCAATCAGCCCCAGCATTTT. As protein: CASSLYPTGVSNQPQHF. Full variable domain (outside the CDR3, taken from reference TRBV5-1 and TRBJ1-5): KAGVTQTPRYLIKTRGQQVTLSCSPISGHRSVSWYQQTPGQGLQFLFEYFSETQRNKGNFPGRFSGRQFSNSRSEMNVSTLELGDSALYLCASSLYPTGVSNQPQHFGDGTRLSIL.

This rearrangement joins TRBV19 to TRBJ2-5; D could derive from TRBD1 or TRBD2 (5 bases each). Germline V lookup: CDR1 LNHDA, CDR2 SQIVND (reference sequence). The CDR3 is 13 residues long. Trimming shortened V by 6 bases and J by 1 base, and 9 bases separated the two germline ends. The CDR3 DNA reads TGTGCCAGTAGCGGGACCCTCCAAGAGACCCAGTACTTC. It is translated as CASSGTLQETQYF.

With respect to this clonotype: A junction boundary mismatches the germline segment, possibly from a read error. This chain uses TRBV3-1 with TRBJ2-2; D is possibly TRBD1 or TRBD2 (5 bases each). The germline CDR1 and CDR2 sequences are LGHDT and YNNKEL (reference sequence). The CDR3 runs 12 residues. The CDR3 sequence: CATGGTNGKLFF. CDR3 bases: TGTGCCACCGGTGGGACCAACGGGAAGCTGTTTTTT.

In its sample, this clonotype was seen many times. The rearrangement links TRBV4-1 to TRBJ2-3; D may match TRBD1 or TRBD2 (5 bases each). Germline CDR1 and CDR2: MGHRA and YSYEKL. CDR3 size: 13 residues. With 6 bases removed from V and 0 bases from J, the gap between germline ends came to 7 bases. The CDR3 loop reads CASRGDSTDTQYF. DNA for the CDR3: TGCGCCAGCAGGGGGGACAGCACAGATACGCAGTATTTT.